A selection of T cell receptor beta chains follows, all from one sample in a study of technical replicates of blood from a handful of donors. Profiled with immunoSEQ multiplex PCR; TCRdb holds only in-frame clones, not every one. The data hold under 80,000 clones, with 95% to 97% observed a single time. The material sequenced was T cells isolated from PBMCs. All receptors come from a human donor in good health. Each CDR3 is given with its conserved first and last residue. D genes are given only for firm matches. Part of the rows lack a size; the others show once, few, many or a class for expanded clones.

cdr3_length	clone_size	v_call	j_call	d_call	cdr3_nt	cdr3_aa
16	-	TRBV6-5	TRBJ1-6	TRBD1	TGTGCCAGCAGTTACTCGATCGGGGACAGGGGTTCACCCCTCCACTTT	CASSYSIGDRGSPLHF
12	-	TRBV5-1	TRBJ1-2	-	TGCGCCAGCAGCCCCCCGGGGGGCGGCTACACCTTC	CASSPPGGGYTF
16	once	TRBV18	TRBJ2-2	TRBD2	TGTGCCAGCTCACCAAGGAGCGGGGGGGCCATCGGGGAGCTGTTTTTT	CASSPRSGGAIGELFF
15	-	TRBV13	TRBJ1-1	TRBD1	TGTGCCAGCAGCCAATCGGACAGGGAAAACACTGAAGCTTTCTTT	CASSQSDRENTEAFF
14	-	TRBV29-1	TRBJ2-7	-	TGCAGCGTTGAAGAGCCGACAAATTCCTACGAGCAGTACTTC	CSVEEPTNSYEQYF
13	-	TRBV6-5	TRBJ1-2	-	TGTGCCAGCAGTCCGACAGCTAACTATGGCTACACCTTC	CASSPTANYGYTF
15	-	TRBV28	TRBJ2-7	TRBD2	TGTGCCAGTCTGGCCCTGGCTAGCGGGGTCTACGAGCAGTACTTC	CASLALASGVYEQYF
16	-	TRBV4-2	TRBJ2-4	-	TGTGCCAGCAGCCAAGAACCAGGATTTACCAAAAACATTCAGTACTTC	CASSQEPGFTKNIQYF
15	-	TRBV18	TRBJ1-1	TRBD1	TGTGCCAGCTCACCAGGGACAGGCATCAGCACTGAAGCTTTCTTT	CASSPGTGISTEAFF
15	once	TRBV11-2	TRBJ2-7	TRBD1	TGTGCCAGCACCCAGATGGGACAGGGCTCTTACGAGCAGTACTTC	CASTQMGQGSYEQYF
12	-	TRBV6-1	TRBJ1-2	-	TGTGCCAGCAGTCTTGACACCTATGGCTACACCTTC	CASSLDTYGYTF
13	-	TRBV7-2	TRBJ1-6	-	TGTGCCAGCAGCATATCCGGGAATTCACCCCTCCACTTT	CASSISGNSPLHF
16	-	TRBV11-2	TRBJ2-1	-	TGTGCCAGCAGCTTAGGGAGGGCTCGTTCCTACAATGAGCAGTTCTTC	CASSLGRARSYNEQFF
17	-	TRBV7-9	TRBJ1-1	-	TGTGCCAGCAGCTTAGGGTCCAGTTCGGGTGCGGACACTGAAGCTTTCTTT	CASSLGSSSGADTEAFF
14	-	TRBV28	TRBJ1-2	-	TGTGCCAGCAGACCACAGGGAGCCGGCTATGGCTACACCTTC	CASRPQGAGYGYTF
14	once	TRBV6-5	TRBJ2-3	-	TGTGCCAGCAGTTACTCTCGAGGTGGAGATACGCAGTATTTT	CASSYSRGGDTQYF
15	-	TRBV7-2	TRBJ2-1	TRBD1	TGTGCCAGCAGCTTCGACAGGGGTTCCTACAATGAGCAGTTCTTC	CASSFDRGSYNEQFF
15	-	TRBV5-1	TRBJ1-1	-	TGCGCCAGCAGCTTGTCGCGCGGGATGAACACTGAAGCTTTCTTT	CASSLSRGMNTEAFF
16	-	TRBV4-1	TRBJ1-4	-	TGCGCCAGCAGCCTCTTGGGGGGGGGCTATGGAGAAAAACTGTTTTTT	CASSLLGGGYGEKLFF
15	-	TRBV27	TRBJ2-7	-	TGTGCCAGCAGTTCGAGTAGAATAGAGGGAAGCGAGCAGTACTTC	CASSSSRIEGSEQYF
16	once	TRBV4-1	TRBJ2-3	TRBD2	TGCGCCAGCAGCCAGGCCGGGACTAGCAGCACAGATACGCAGTATTTT	CASSQAGTSSTDTQYF
16	-	TRBV4-1	TRBJ2-7	-	TGCGCCAGCAGGCGAATAATCAGATCGGCGGAATACGAGCAGTACTTC	CASRRIIRSAEYEQYF
14	-	TRBV30	TRBJ1-4	TRBD1	TGTGCCTGGAGCGACGGACAGGGTAGTGAAAAACTGTTTTTT	CAWSDGQGSEKLFF
13	-	TRBV5-4	TRBJ2-5	TRBD2	TGTGCCAGCAAGACTAGCGGGAGTGAGACCCAGTACTTC	CASKTSGSETQYF
15	-	TRBV6-6	TRBJ2-7	TRBD1	TGTGCCAGCAGGGCAGGACAGGCCGTAACGATAGTGTCCCACTTC	CASRAGQAVTIVSHF
15	-	TRBV6-5	TRBJ1-2	-	TGTGCCAGCAGCTCCCTCGAGTCGGGGAACTATGGCTACACCTTC	CASSSLESGNYGYTF
14	-	TRBV2	TRBJ2-3	-	TGTGCCAGCAGTGAACAGCGAAACACAGATACGCAGTATTTT	CASSEQRNTDTQYF
14	few	TRBV7-9	TRBJ1-1	TRBD1	TGTGCCAGCAGCTTAACAGGGGCAAACACTGAAGCTTTCTTT	CASSLTGANTEAFF
13	-	TRBV6-1	TRBJ1-5	-	TGTGCCAGCAGCCAACATAGCAATCAGCCCCAGCATTTT	CASSQHSNQPQHF